This passage covers 23 T cell receptor beta chains from one sample sequenced in a study of spatial heterogeneity in lung cancer. Time point meaning: blood at routine non-recurrence follow-up after resection. TCRdb independently ran MiXCR on the 5' RACE reads; one entry per CDR3 protein. Of 55,000 to 75,000 distinct CDR3 sequences detected, approximately 8.9% appear once; the ten largest clones hold approximately 1.8%. The sequences come from PBMCs, collected at follow-up. The receptors shown here come from a female donor with early-stage non-small cell lung cancer.

This clonotype was observed at least ten times. This CDR3 reads CSVTTGTVNQPQHF. The CDR3 coding sequence is TGCAGCGTCACGACCGGGACAGTGAATCAGCCCCAGCATTTT. The J gene is TRBJ1-5, the V gene TRBV29-1; TRBD1 matches at 7 bases. Germline V lookup: CDR1 SQVTM, CDR2 ANQGSEA. The junction had 9 bases not matched to a gene; V was cut back by 6 bases and J by 4 bases. The CDR3 consists of 14 residues.

The V call is TRBV11-2, the J call TRBJ1-1; possible D gene TRBD1, 5 bases. CDR1 is SGHAT, CDR2 FQNNGV, per germline. Trimming took 6 bases from V and 4 from J, leaving 12 bases between them. The CDR3 contains 13 residues. CDR3 nucleotide sequence: TGTGCCAGCAGTTTTGACAGCCTCACTGAAGCTTTCTTT. It encodes CASSFDSLTEAFF. The whole variable domain, filled in from reference TRBV11-2 and TRBJ1-1, reads EAGVAQSPRYKIIEKRQSVAFWCNPISGHATLYWYQQILGQGPKLLIQFQNNGVVDDSQLPKDRFSAERLKGVDSTLKIQPAKLEDSAVYLCASSFDSLTEAFFGQGTRLTVV.

The chain recombines TRBV7-3 with TRBJ1-1; 7 nucleotides match TRBD1. The germline CDR1 and CDR2 sequences are SGHTA and FQGTGA. The CDR3 is made up of 13 amino acids. Unmatched junction bases numbered 11, after V lost 9 bases and J lost 7 bases. As DNA, the CDR3 is TGTGCCAGTCGGACAGGCCTAAACGGTGAAGCTTTCTTT. Residues: CASRTGLNGEAFF.

This clonotype was detected a few times. The rearrangement joins TRBV5-1 to TRBJ1-6; no firm D call. This CDR3 has 13 amino acids. V shed 5 bases and J shed 8 bases, with 11 bases lying between them. The germline V gene encodes CDR1 SGHRS and CDR2 YFSETQ. The CDR3 sequence: CASREWVDSPLHF. DNA of the CDR3: TGCGCCAGCAGAGAATGGGTGGATTCACCCCTCCACTTT.

This clonotype was observed at least ten times. The V gene is TRBV27, the J gene TRBJ2-3; 8 nucleotides match TRBD2. Looked up from germline, CDR1 is MNHEY and CDR2 is SMNVEV (reference sequence). This CDR3 comprises 14 residues. V was pared by 6 bases and J by 1 base, with 3 bases of the junction left unmatched. The CDR3 DNA is TGTGCCAGCAGACTAGCGGCCGGCACAGATACGCAGTATTTT. The encoded protein is CASRLAAGTDTQYF.

This clonotype was seen ten or more times. The gene calls are TRBV29-1 and TRBJ2-4, with 8 bases fitting TRBD2. CDR3 size: 13 residues. The junction had 4 bases not matched to a gene; V was cut back by 5 bases and J by 4 bases. Germline values: CDR1 SQVTM, CDR2 ANQGSEA. CDR3 DNA: TGCAGCGTTCGAACTAGCGGAAAAAACATTCAGTACTTC. It specifies CSVRTSGKNIQYF.

This clonotype was observed at least ten times. The rearrangement uses TRBV24-1 and TRBJ1-5, with a tentative D call TRBD1 (6 bases). Per germline, CDR1 KGHDR and CDR2 SFDVKD. Trimming removed 3 bases from V and 7 bases from J, with 15 bases in between. The CDR3 runs to 15 residues. The CDR3 DNA is TGTGCCACCAGTGATCCCCTGGACAGAGGACAGCCCCAGCATTTT. Translating it yields CATSDPLDRGQPQHF.

This chain links TRBV2 with TRBJ2-1; tentative D call: TRBD1 (6 bases). CDR3 length equals 15 residues. Germline CDR1 SNHLY, CDR2 FYNNEI. Trimming cost V 4 bases and J 7 bases, with 17 bases left between them. The CDR3 protein is CASSVNWGLLNEQFF. Here the CDR3 DNA reads TGTGCCAGCAGTGTAAACTGGGGGCTATTGAATGAGCAGTTCTTC.

This clonotype was counted a few times. J is TRBJ2-3 and V is TRBV11-1, with 7 nucleotides matching TRBD1. V lost 4 bases to trimming and J lost 2 bases; unmatched junction nucleotides: 6. The CDR3 totals 15 residues. Germline assignment: CDR1 SGHAT and CDR2 FQDESV (reference sequence). The CDR3 is CASSSTGWDTDTQYF. DNA of the CDR3: TGTGCCAGCAGCTCGACAGGGTGGGACACAGATACGCAGTATTTT.

This clonotype was detected many times. No conserved phenylalanine or tryptophan is present at the end of the CDR3, so a read error is the likely explanation. The DNA is left out, because the CDR3 cannot be placed on it with certainty; the CDR3 is given as TCRdb lists it. The V gene is TRBV7-9, the J gene TRBJ2-1; the listed D gene, TRBD2, was not tested against the DNA. The germline V gene encodes CDR1 SEHNR and CDR2 FQNEAQ (reference sequence). From its first to its last residue, the CDR3 has 12 amino acids. CDR3 sequence: CASSSTSGLRGL.

This clonotype has at least ten counts. V gene TRBV5-1 combines with J gene TRBJ1-3, with D unclear. In germline, CDR1 is SGHRS, CDR2 YFSETQ. V lost 0 bases, J lost 0 bases, and 10 bases lay in between. This CDR3 contains 16 residues. CDR3 protein: CASSLGRVDSGNTIYF. The CDR3 bases are TGCGCCAGCAGCTTGGGCCGGGTGGACTCTGGAAACACCATATATTTT.

This clonotype was observed many times. This chain joins TRBV12-3 or TRBV12-4 and TRBJ2-4; no clear D. The ends were cut back, 0 bases at V and 0 bases at J, with 12 bases in the middle. The CDR3 runs to 17 residues. The CDR3 nucleotides read TGTGCCAGCAGTTTAGCGGACGGCCGACTAGCCAAAAACATTCAGTACTTC. It encodes CASSLADGRLAKNIQYF.

This clonotype was detected a few times. V is TRBV18 and J is TRBJ1-2; D not certain. V was clipped by 6 bases and J by 4 bases, with 15 bases between them. This CDR3 spans 14 amino acids. CDR1 and CDR2 from the germline V gene are KGHSH and LQKENI. The CDR3 spells CASSALQVTYGYTF. CDR3 bases: TGTGCCAGCTCGGCTCTGCAAGTCACCTATGGCTACACCTTC.

The chain links TRBV18 to TRBJ2-7; no firm D call. In germline, CDR1 is KGHSH, CDR2 LQKENI. V dropped 5 bases and J dropped 2 bases, with 16 bases sitting between them. This CDR3 is built from 15 residues. In DNA, the CDR3 is TGTGCCAGCTCATCTTTTTCGGGTGAGACCTACGAGCAGTACTTC. This encodes CASSSFSGETYEQYF.

The rearrangement joins TRBV12-3 or TRBV12-4 to TRBJ2-1; 8 bases agree with TRBD2. Losses at the gene ends were 5 bases for V and 10 bases for J; bases not matched to a gene: 7. CDR3 length equals 13 residues. This CDR3 is CASSKAGAGEQFF. The CDR3 DNA sequence: TGTGCCAGCAGTAAAGCGGGAGCAGGCGAGCAGTTCTTC.

The chain combines TRBV4-1 with TRBJ2-1, with 14 bases fitting TRBD2. Germline-derived CDR1 and CDR2 are MGHRA and YSYEKL. With 3 bases clipped from V and 2 bases from J, the junction kept 6 bases outside the gene matches. This CDR3 contains 18 residues. The chain's CDR3 is CASSHVRTSGRTYNEQFF. DNA for the CDR3: TGCGCCAGCAGCCACGTTAGGACTAGCGGGAGGACCTACAATGAGCAGTTCTTC.

This clonotype was counted only a few times. J is TRBJ2-1 and V is TRBV24-1; 12 bases are shared with TRBD2. CDR1 and CDR2 from the germline V gene are KGHDR and SFDVKD. V shed 2 bases and J 7 bases; nucleotides not matched to a gene: 8. The CDR3 is 17 residues long. The CDR3 here is CATSDSLAGGSWNEQFF. The CDR3 DNA sequence: TGTGCCACCAGTGATTCCCTAGCGGGAGGGTCTTGGAATGAGCAGTTCTTC.

In this sample, this clonotype turned up many times. V is TRBV7-8 and J is TRBJ1-2, with D tentatively TRBD1 (5 bases). V was trimmed by 4 bases and J by 3 bases, leaving 18 bases between them. Germline-derived CDR1 and CDR2 are SGHVS and FQNEAQ. This CDR3 comprises 16 residues. The DNA of the CDR3 is TGTGCCAGCAGCTCTACCCGGGGACCGAGGTACTATGGCTACACCTTC. This codes for CASSSTRGPRYYGYTF.

This clonotype has a count of ten or more. The chain carries TRBV5-1 and TRBJ1-5, with 10 bases that match TRBD1. V gave up 4 bases and J gave up 6 bases; unmatched junction bases: 4. Germline CDR1 reads SGHRS; CDR2 reads YFSETQ. The length of the CDR3 is 14 residues. This CDR3 is CASSPGTGVQPQHF. In nucleotides, the CDR3 is TGCGCCAGCAGCCCCGGGACAGGGGTTCAGCCCCAGCATTTT.

This clonotype was recorded a few times. The chain links TRBV20-1 to TRBJ2-4; D possibly corresponds to TRBD2 (6 bases). This CDR3 region has 13 residues. Germline V gene sequence: CDR1 DFQATT, CDR2 SNEGSKA (reference sequence). Trimming took off 5 bases at V and 6 bases at J, with 14 bases between the two ends. The CDR3 DNA sequence: TGCAGTGCTGTAACGACCGGGGGAAACATTCAGTACTTC. Translating gives CSAVTTGGNIQYF.

Many counts were recorded for this clonotype. CDR3 nucleotide sequence: TGTGCCAGCACCTCCGTAGGTTACAATCAGCCCCAGCATTTT. Encoded protein: CASTSVGYNQPQHF. The chain uses TRBV6-5 and TRBJ1-5; D call uncertain. Trimming removed 7 bases at V and 3 bases at J, with 13 bases between. This CDR3 region has 14 residues. CDR1 is MNHEY and CDR2 is SVGAGI in the germline V gene.

The chain is built from TRBV7-8 and TRBJ2-7; weak D call: TRBD1 (6 bases). V shed 5 bases and J shed 3 bases, with 14 bases lying between them. CDR3 length: 14 amino acids. Germline CDR1 is SGHVS and CDR2 is FQNEAQ. The chain's CDR3 is CASSMDRESYEQYF. The CDR3 DNA follows: TGTGCCAGCAGCATGGACAGAGAAAGCTACGAGCAGTACTTC.

This sequence joins TRBV7-3 and TRBJ2-2; 9 bases align to TRBD2. J gave up 9 bases and V 3 bases, and 8 bases lay outside the gene matches. The CDR3 loop spans 15 amino acids. CDR1 and CDR2 (germline): SGHTA, FQGTGA. CDR3 protein: CASSFGAGGNRELFF. The CDR3 nucleotides are TGTGCCAGCAGCTTTGGGGCGGGAGGGAATCGGGAGCTGTTTTTT. Variable domain in full (rest from reference TRBV7-3 and TRBJ2-2): GAGVSQTPSNKVTEKGKYVELRCDPISGHTALYWYRQSLGQGPEFLIYFQGTGAADDSGLPNDRFFAVRPEGSVSTLKIQRTERGDSAVYLCASSFGAGGNRELFFGEGSRLTVL.